One and the same sample provided the 19 T cell receptor beta chains below, sequenced in a study of cytomegalovirus exposure and HLA in healthy donors. PCR was performed using 60 Vbeta and 13 Jbeta primers. The protocol was immunoSEQ multiplex PCR, while the TCRdb copy is restricted to in-frame clones and leaves out a portion. Counted here are roughly 110,000 clones, 60% to 75% occurring once; the ten biggest clones make up around 7.4%. The material sequenced was PBMCs. The source is a man in his thirties or forties in good health and CMV-seronegative.

The CDR3 DNA reads TGTGCCAGCGCCCCTAGCGGTTCCTCCTACGAGCAGTACTTC. As protein: CASAPSGSSYEQYF. The chain uses TRBV7-9 and TRBJ2-7, with 7 bases lining up with TRBD2. V was clipped by 8 bases and J by 0 bases; unmatched bases: 7. Per germline, CDR1 SEHNR and CDR2 FQNEAQ (reference sequence). The CDR3 contains 14 residues.

The chain is built from TRBV5-1 and TRBJ2-7; 7 bases are a match to TRBD2. The trim removed 8 bases at V and 5 bases at J, leaving 16 bases unmatched. Per germline, CDR1 SGHRS and CDR2 YFSETQ. The CDR3 sequence is 15 residues long. The CDR3 region is CASSSVGSGSHEQYF. In DNA form, the CDR3 reads TGCGCCAGTTCTTCCGTAGGTAGCGGGTCCCACGAGCAGTACTTC.

To note about this clone: The germline gene is not matched at one end of the junction; a read error may be the cause. The chain uses TRBV6-5 and TRBJ1-2; D is perhaps TRBD1 (6 bases). The germline gives CDR1 MNHEY, CDR2 SVGAGI. CDR3 length equals 13 residues. The CDR3 DNA sequence: TGTGCCAGCAGAGCCCCGGGGGGCTATGGCTACCCCTTC. Its protein is CASRAPGGYGYPF.

This clone was detected once. V gene TRBV27 combines with J gene TRBJ1-6, with 9 bases that match TRBD1. The germline CDR1 and CDR2 sequences are MNHEY and SMNVEV (reference sequence). The CDR3 has 17 residues. V lost 3 bases to trimming and J lost 7 bases; unmatched junction nucleotides: 10. The CDR3 nucleotides are TGTGCCAGCAGTTTCGCTCGCGGGACAGGGAACAATTCACCCCTCCACTTT. Encoded protein: CASSFARGTGNNSPLHF.

The rearrangement links TRBV5-1 to TRBJ2-2, with D possibly being TRBD2 (6 bases). V lost 3 bases to trimming and J lost 3 bases, with 9 bases between them. The CDR3 is 14 residues long. CDR1 is SGHRS, CDR2 YFSETQ, per germline. The CDR3 loop reads CASSWDFYTGELFF. In DNA form, the CDR3 reads TGCGCCAGCAGCTGGGACTTTTACACCGGGGAGCTGTTTTTT. Full variable domain (outside the CDR3, taken from reference TRBV5-1 and TRBJ2-2): KAGVTQTPRYLIKTRGQQVTLSCSPISGHRSVSWYQQTPGQGLQFLFEYFSETQRNKGNFPGRFSGRQFSNSRSEMNVSTLELGDSALYLCASSWDFYTGELFFGEGSRLTVL.

The chain joins TRBV19 to TRBJ1-6; D unresolved. The CDR3 length is 17 residues. The germline V gene has CDR1 LNHDA and CDR2 SQIVND (reference sequence). The V and J ends lost 3 bases and 5 bases respectively, with 17 bases between them. The CDR3 loop is CASSMEGGRINNSPLHF. For the CDR3, the DNA is TGTGCCAGTAGTATGGAGGGAGGGCGGATCAATAATTCACCCCTCCACTTT.

This clone was counted a single time. The V gene is TRBV5-1, the J gene TRBJ2-3; 8 bases match TRBD2. The junction had 9 bases not matched to a gene; V was cut back by 4 bases and J by 2 bases. CDR1 is SGHRS, CDR2 YFSETQ, per germline. This CDR3 has 16 residues. CDR3: CASSPDGRGATDTQYF. The CDR3 DNA reads TGCGCCAGCAGCCCGGACGGGAGGGGGGCCACAGATACGCAGTATTTT.

This CDR3 is CASSLRTGGGETQYF. The CDR3 DNA is TGCGCCAGCAGCCTCCGGACAGGGGGGGGAGAGACCCAGTACTTC. The chain has TRBV5-1 and TRBJ2-5; the match to TRBD1 covers 10 bases. The CDR3 extends over 15 amino acids. V shed 4 bases and J 4 bases; nucleotides not matched to a gene: 7. Germline lookup yields CDR1 SGHRS and CDR2 YFSETQ.

The count of this clone is one. The V and J genes are TRBV2 and TRBJ1-2; 9 nucleotides match TRBD1. CDR3 length: 14 amino acids. The germline gives CDR1 SNHLY, CDR2 FYNNEI. V was clipped by 7 bases and J by 3 bases; unmatched bases: 6. Here the CDR3 DNA reads TGTGCCAGCACGGCCCGGGACAGGGACTATGGCTACACCTTC. This codes for CASTARDRDYGYTF.

This clone turned up a few times. The chain couples TRBV28 to TRBJ2-2; 10 bases map to TRBD2. The CDR3 spans 15 residues. The V segment lost 2 bases and the J segment 6 bases; nucleotides outside the gene matches: 3. The germline gives CDR1 MDHEN, CDR2 SYDVKM. The CDR3 DNA sequence: TGTGCCAGCAGTTTAAGCGGGGGGGCCTCCGGGGAGCTGTTTTTT. Amino acids: CASSLSGGASGELFF.

The V gene is TRBV11-2, the J gene TRBJ1-1; a weak D match, TRBD1 (5 bases). With 1 base removed from V and 0 bases from J, the gap between germline ends came to 15 bases. The CDR3 length is 17 residues. Germline-derived CDR1 and CDR2 are SGHAT and FQNNGV. The chain's CDR3 is CASSLVRDSYLNTEAFF. The CDR3 DNA is TGTGCCAGCAGCTTAGTCCGCGACAGTTACCTGAACACTGAAGCTTTCTTT.

This chain links TRBV28 with TRBJ2-6; a weak D match, TRBD1 (6 bases). Trimming cost V 10 bases and J 0 bases, with 16 bases left between them. Germline CDR1 and CDR2: MDHEN and SYDVKM. The CDR3 sequence is 16 residues long. The CDR3 reads CAIQETGNSGANVLTF. For the CDR3, the DNA is TGTGCCATCCAAGAGACAGGCAACTCTGGGGCCAACGTCCTGACTTTC.

As regards this clone: The sample contains more than one DNA sequence encoding this CDR3. The chain uses TRBV18 and TRBJ1-1; perhaps TRBD1 as D (6 bases). V lost 3 bases, J lost 0 bases, and 11 bases lay in between. The CDR3 is 15 residues long. Germline-derived CDR1 and CDR2 are KGHSH and LQKENI. This CDR3 reads CASSPRDNMNTEAFF. DNA for the CDR3: TGTGCCAGCTCACCCCGGGACAACATGAACACTGAAGCTTTCTTT.

V is TRBV5-1 and J is TRBJ2-5; D gene unclear. The germline V gene encodes CDR1 SGHRS and CDR2 YFSETQ. The CDR3 extends over 14 amino acids. With 2 bases removed from V and 3 bases from J, the gap between germline ends came to 11 bases. CDR3 in amino acids: CASSFDHTEETQYF. DNA of the CDR3: TGCGCCAGCAGCTTTGATCACACAGAAGAGACCCAGTACTTC.

This clone was detected a few times. V usage is TRBV4-1 and J usage is TRBJ2-5, with TRBD1 identical over 9 bases. The trim removed 6 bases at V and 4 bases at J, leaving 6 bases unmatched. Looked up from germline, CDR1 is MGHRA and CDR2 is YSYEKL. The CDR3 extends over 14 amino acids. CDR3 sequence (DNA): TGCGCCAGCAGAAGAACAGGGGGCGGAGAGACCCAGTACTTC. Its translation is CASRRTGGGETQYF.

This clone showed up just a few times. This rearrangement joins TRBV25-1 to TRBJ2-5, with 7 bases fitting TRBD2. The J segment lost 5 bases and the V segment lost 1 base, leaving 4 bases of the junction unmatched. Germline lookup yields CDR1 MGHDK and CDR2 SYGVNS. The length of the CDR3 is 14 residues. The CDR3 sequence: CASSEWGGGETQYF. The CDR3 DNA follows: TGTGCCAGCAGTGAATGGGGGGGTGGGGAGACCCAGTACTTC.

The CDR3 loop reads CASSLTGGGAGNEQFF. In DNA form, the CDR3 reads TGTGCCAGCAGCTTAACTGGCGGGGGGGCAGGAAATGAGCAGTTCTTC. The chain joins TRBV7-3 to TRBJ2-1; TRBD2 matches 9 bases. V shed 0 bases, J shed 7 bases, and the junction held 7 bases outside the gene matches. Germline-derived CDR1 and CDR2 are SGHTA and FQGTGA. The CDR3 is 16 residues long.

This clone came up once. The chain uses TRBV23-1 and TRBJ2-7; TRBD1 agrees at 9 bases. TRBV23-1 is an open reading frame whose function is uncertain. This CDR3 is 18 amino acids long. The junction had 15 bases not matched to a gene; V was cut back by 6 bases and J by 0 bases. The chain's CDR3 is CASSLSRDRVLSSYEQYF. The CDR3 coding sequence is TGCGCCAGCAGCCTCAGTAGGGACAGGGTTTTAAGCTCCTACGAGCAGTACTTC.

The chain is built from TRBV5-1 and TRBJ2-3; 12 bases fit TRBD2. Germline V gene lookup returns CDR1 SGHRS and CDR2 YFSETQ. J lost 0 bases, V lost 0 bases, and 2 bases had no gene match. The CDR3 loop spans 17 amino acids. The CDR3: CASSLDGTSGSTDTQYF. CDR3 nucleotide sequence: TGCGCCAGCAGCTTGGACGGGACTAGCGGGAGCACAGATACGCAGTATTTT. The full variable domain, with the rest looked up from reference TRBV5-1 and TRBJ2-3, is KAGVTQTPRYLIKTRGQQVTLSCSPISGHRSVSWYQQTPGQGLQFLFEYFSETQRNKGNFPGRFSGRQFSNSRSEMNVSTLELGDSALYLCASSLDGTSGSTDTQYFGPGTRLTVL.